The 29 T cell receptor beta chains below were found in one sample sequenced in a study of T cell responses to AZD1222 COVID-19 vaccine. TCRdb's table, derived via immunoSEQ multiplex PCR, lists solely in-frame clones and lacks some. The table has about 130,000 clones, more than 85% seen once. The sequencing here drew on peripheral blood, taken on day 0 of AZD1222 vaccination. These receptors came from an adult in good health.

This chain joins TRBV30 and TRBJ2-7, with D possibly called TRBD1 or TRBD2 (7 bases each). Germline loops: CDR1 GTSNPN, CDR2 SVGIG (reference sequence). The CDR3 totals 14 residues. V was clipped by 3 bases and J by 11 bases, with 23 bases between them. In DNA form, the CDR3 reads TGTGCCTGGAGCGACAGGGAGCTAGGGGGGGATGAGTACTTC. As protein: CAWSDRELGGDEYF.

The genes are TRBV3-1 (or the pseudogene TRBV3-2) and TRBJ1-2; maybe TRBD1 (5 bases). Between the trimmed V and J ends, which lost 3 bases and 7 bases, there was a span of 15 bases. From germline, CDR1 is LGHDT and CDR2 YNNKEL (reference sequence). CDR3 length: 14 amino acids. In DNA, the CDR3 is TGTGCCAGCAGCCAGTTCAGCAGGGTGGGTGGCTACACCTTC. The encoded protein is CASSQFSRVGGYTF.

This chain joins TRBV4-1 and TRBJ1-4, with D possibly matching TRBD1 (5 bases). CDR1 and CDR2 from the germline V gene are MGHRA and YSYEKL. Trimming took off 8 bases at V and 9 bases at J, with 22 bases between the two ends. CDR3 length: 15 residues. The CDR3: CASRKSSQGEQKLFF. DNA for the CDR3: TGCGCCAGCCGGAAGTCTAGCCAGGGCGAGCAAAAACTGTTTTTT.

This chain links TRBV9 with TRBJ2-7, with TRBD2 matching 7 bases. CDR3 size: 15 residues. V trimming: 0 bases; J trimming: 4 bases; junction bases outside the gene matches: 7. Per the germline V gene, CDR1 is SGDLS and CDR2 is YYNGEE. The CDR3, as DNA: TGTGCCAGCAGCGTAGAGGAGCGGGGTATGTACGAGCAGTACTTC. Residues: CASSVEERGMYEQYF.

This clone was seen only a few times. V usage is TRBV2 and J usage is TRBJ2-1, with D perhaps being TRBD1 or TRBD2 (6 bases each). Deletions cut 4 bases from V and 9 bases from J, with 16 bases between. The CDR3 consists of 14 residues. Germline V gene sequence: CDR1 SNHLY, CDR2 FYNNEI. CDR3 sequence: CASSVGGRWGEQFF. The CDR3 DNA reads as TGTGCCAGCAGTGTTGGGGGGCGTTGGGGTGAGCAGTTCTTC.

This chain uses TRBV5-6 with TRBJ2-3; 7 bases are shared with TRBD2. V lost 4 bases to trimming and J lost 1 base; unmatched junction nucleotides: 3. Germline V gene data show CDR1 as SGHDT and CDR2 as YYEEEE. This CDR3 contains 14 residues. The CDR3 bases are TGTGCCAGCAGCCAAGCGGGACGCACAGATACGCAGTATTTT. This encodes CASSQAGRTDTQYF.

This sequence joins TRBV9 and TRBJ1-1; TRBD1 might be the D (5 bases). The ends were cut back, 7 bases at V and 0 bases at J, with 16 bases in the middle. CDR1 and CDR2 (germline): SGDLS, YYNGEE. The length of the CDR3 is 15 residues. CDR3 sequence (DNA): TGTGCCAGCTCCGTGGGGGGATACATGAACACTGAAGCTTTCTTT. Translating it yields CASSVGGYMNTEAFF.

The chain employs TRBV7-2 and TRBJ1-4; the D gene is possibly TRBD1 (5 bases). Germline CDR1 SGHTA, CDR2 FQGNSA. The germline V and J ends were trimmed by 5 bases and 4 bases, with 8 bases remaining between them. This CDR3 has 13 residues. CDR3 residues: CASSTQGNEKLFF. In DNA form, the CDR3 reads TGTGCCAGCAGCACCCAGGGTAATGAAAAACTGTTTTTT. The variable domain in full, with the rest retrieved from reference TRBV7-2 and TRBJ1-4, is GAGVSQSPSNKVTEKGKDVELRCDPISGHTALYWYRQSLGQGLEFLIYFQGNSAPDKSGLPSDRFSAERTGGSVSTLTIQRTQQEDSAVYLCASSTQGNEKLFFGSGTQLSVL.

V usage is TRBV24-1 and J usage is TRBJ1-1; a weak D match, TRBD1 (5 bases). V shed 9 bases and J shed 9 bases, with 19 bases lying between them. Germline V gene lookup returns CDR1 KGHDR and CDR2 SFDVKD. CDR3 size: 13 residues. The CDR3 region is CATARDSGGKAFF. CDR3 nucleotide sequence: TGTGCCACCGCCCGCGACTCCGGGGGGAAAGCTTTCTTT.

Only one count was recorded for this clone. The gene calls are TRBV10-3 and TRBJ1-2, with D unclear. CDR1 is ENHRY, CDR2 SYGVKD, per germline. V lost 0 bases and J lost 4, with 12 bases in between. The CDR3 has 15 amino acids. The CDR3 nucleotides are TGTGCCATCAGTGAGTCGACTCGGGGAGGCTATGGCTACACCTTC. Protein: CAISESTRGGYGYTF.

The rearrangement uses TRBV4-1 and TRBJ2-1; 11 positions match TRBD2. The V gene end was trimmed by 5 bases and the J gene end by 4 bases; junction bases not matched to a gene: 10. CDR3 length: 17 residues. CDR1 is MGHRA and CDR2 is YSYEKL in the germline V gene. The CDR3 region is CASSYHKLAGVYNEQFF. The CDR3 nucleotides are TGCGCCAGCAGCTATCACAAACTAGCGGGAGTTTACAATGAGCAGTTCTTC.

This clone was picked up a small number of times. The rearrangement joins TRBV6-5 to TRBJ2-7; D ambiguous. The germline gives CDR1 MNHEY, CDR2 SVGAGI. V lost 6 bases to trimming and J lost 9 bases, with 12 bases between them. The CDR3 sequence is 11 residues long. The DNA for the CDR3 is TGTGCCAGCAGCTCAACTCTGAGGCAGTACTTC. Its translation: CASSSTLRQYF.

The table lists this clone with a count of one. The CDR3 sequence: CASSLAAGGGASDGYTF. The CDR3 bases are TGTGCCAGCAGCTTGGCCGCGGGTGGGGGCGCGTCCGATGGCTACACCTTC. The V gene is TRBV5-4, the J gene TRBJ1-2, with D possibly TRBD1 on 6 matching bases. Germline CDR1 reads SGHNT; CDR2 reads YYREEE (reference sequence). The CDR3 loop spans 17 amino acids. With 0 bases removed from V and 6 bases from J, the gap between germline ends came to 21 bases.

The chain's CDR3 is CATSGGQGVETQYF. DNA of the CDR3: TGTGCCACCAGCGGGGGACAGGGCGTCGAGACCCAGTACTTC. The rearrangement joins TRBV15 to TRBJ2-5; 9 nucleotides align to TRBD1. CDR1 and CDR2 (germline): LNHNV, YYDKDF (reference sequence). Unmatched junction bases numbered 6, after V lost 5 bases and J lost 5 bases. The CDR3 totals 14 residues.

The chain recombines TRBV10-1 with TRBJ2-7, with a weak D call TRBD2 (6 bases). Per germline, CDR1 WNHNN and CDR2 SYGVQD (reference sequence). The CDR3 has 13 amino acids. Trimming left V 0 bases short and J 7 bases short, with 10 bases between. The CDR3 region is CASSESEEGEQYF. CDR3 sequence (DNA): TGCGCCAGCAGTGAGTCAGAGGAGGGAGAGCAGTACTTC.

The chain joins TRBV27 to TRBJ1-1; 8 bases align to TRBD1. Germline CDR1 MNHEY, CDR2 SMNVEV (reference sequence). Unmatched junction bases numbered 5, after V lost 7 bases and J lost 4 bases. The CDR3 runs 13 residues. CDR3 bases: TGTGCCAGCACCGACAGGGGATCCACTGAAGCTTTCTTT. It codes for CASTDRGSTEAFF.

The chain is built from TRBV18 and TRBJ1-3; no clear D gene. Germline CDR1 and CDR2: KGHSH and LQKENI. Trimming removed 3 bases at V and 2 bases at J, with 11 bases between. This CDR3 contains 15 residues. The CDR3 DNA is TGTGCCAGCTCACCCACGGAGTCAACTGGAAACACCATATATTTT. It codes for CASSPTESTGNTIYF.

The V and J genes are TRBV27 and TRBJ1-1, with 7 bases aligning to TRBD1. Per the germline V gene, CDR1 is MNHEY and CDR2 is SMNVEV (reference sequence). CDR3 length equals 14 residues. With 3 bases clipped from V and 1 base from J, the junction kept 2 bases outside the gene matches. CDR3 amino acids: CASSFRGGNTEAFF. CDR3 sequence (DNA): TGTGCCAGCAGTTTCAGGGGGGGGAACACTGAAGCTTTCTTT.

The chain combines TRBV7-2 with TRBJ1-2; no clear D. Trimming shortened V by 5 bases and J by 3 bases, and 10 bases separated the two germline ends. The CDR3 spans 13 residues. Germline assignment: CDR1 SGHTA and CDR2 FQGNSA. The CDR3 sequence is CASSTDGDYGYTF. The DNA for the CDR3 is TGTGCCAGCAGCACTGACGGCGACTATGGCTACACCTTC.

On this clone: Other DNA sequences in the same sample also yield this CDR3. The chain links TRBV7-9 to TRBJ1-1; D is ambiguous. Germline lookup yields CDR1 SEHNR and CDR2 FQNEAQ (reference sequence). Between the trimmed V and J ends, which lost 3 bases and 8 bases, there was a span of 7 bases. CDR3 length: 11 residues. The CDR3: CASSFGTEAFF. As DNA, the CDR3 is TGTGCCAGCAGCTTTGGTACCGAAGCTTTCTTT.

The sample holds a few counts of this clone. The rearrangement links TRBV2 to TRBJ1-2; D is undetermined. The CDR3 extends over 14 amino acids. Deletions cut 3 bases from V and 0 bases from J, with 8 bases between. CDR1 and CDR2 from the germline V gene are SNHLY and FYNNEI. The DNA for the CDR3 is TGTGCCAGCAGTGATATGAGGGCTAACTATGGCTACACCTTC. Translation gives CASSDMRANYGYTF.

This chain links TRBV7-9 with TRBJ2-1; D ambiguous. CDR3 length: 12 residues. Trimming took 6 bases from V and 4 from J, leaving 7 bases between them. Per the germline V gene, CDR1 is SEHNR and CDR2 is FQNEAQ (reference sequence). The DNA for the CDR3 is TGTGCCAGCAGGATCACTTACAATGAGCAGTTCTTC. Its translation: CASRITYNEQFF.

The CDR3 DNA sequence: TGTGCCAGCAGCTTCCTGCGGGGGAGATACAATGAGCAGTTCTTC. Its translation is CASSFLRGRYNEQFF. This chain connects TRBV7-9 to TRBJ2-1, with TRBD2 identical over 7 bases. The V segment lost 3 bases and the J segment 4 bases; nucleotides outside the gene matches: 6. This CDR3 spans 15 amino acids. CDR1 and CDR2 from the germline V gene are SEHNR and FQNEAQ (reference sequence).

The J gene is TRBJ2-1, the V gene TRBV11-3, with 11 bases matching TRBD2. V trimming: 1 base; J trimming: 8 bases; junction bases outside the gene matches: 1. The length of the CDR3 is 14 residues. Germline assignment: CDR1 SGHNT and CDR2 YENEEA. Here the CDR3 reads CASSLGSGRDEQFF. Written as DNA, the CDR3 is TGTGCCAGCAGCTTAGGTAGCGGGAGGGATGAGCAGTTCTTC.

The chain employs TRBV3-1 (or the pseudogene TRBV3-2) and TRBJ1-4; D remains unclear. Germline V gene lookup returns CDR1 LGHDT and CDR2 YNNKEL (reference sequence). The CDR3 runs to 17 residues. Between the trimmed V and J ends, which lost 0 bases and 3 bases, there was a span of 14 bases. The CDR3 protein is CASSQDLREGPNEKLFF. The CDR3 bases are TGTGCCAGCAGCCAAGATCTCCGCGAGGGTCCTAATGAAAAACTGTTTTTT.

The rearrangement links TRBV10-3 to TRBJ2-7, with no clear D. The CDR3 spans 13 residues. V lost 2 bases and J 5 bases, leaving 10 bases between the germline ends. The V gene's germline CDR1 is ENHRY and CDR2 SYGVKD. CDR3 protein: CAISEERGHEQYF. CDR3 nucleotides: TGTGCCATCAGTGAGGAAAGAGGTCACGAGCAGTACTTC.

The V gene is TRBV2, the J gene TRBJ1-5; perhaps TRBD1 as D (5 bases). The CDR3 is 15 amino acids. Per the germline V gene, CDR1 is SNHLY and CDR2 is FYNNEI. Trimming removed 1 base from V and 2 bases from J, with 9 bases in between. The CDR3 nucleotides read TGTGCCAGCAGTGAAGAGGTAGGGGGCAATCAGCCCCAGCATTTT. Residues: CASSEEVGGNQPQHF.

V and J are TRBV6-5 and TRBJ1-1; the match to TRBD1 covers 7 bases. The CDR3 contains 13 residues. J lost 1 base, V lost 6 bases, and 2 bases had no gene match. The germline V gene encodes CDR1 MNHEY and CDR2 SVGAGI. The CDR3 reads CASSWTGNTEAFF. Written as DNA, the CDR3 is TGTGCCAGCAGCTGGACAGGGAACACTGAAGCTTTCTTT.

The chain recombines TRBV6-5 with TRBJ1-3, with D perhaps matching TRBD1 (6 bases). The V end lost 1 base, the J end lost 2 bases, and 12 bases lay between the germline ends. The CDR3 length is 16 residues. Looked up from germline, CDR1 is MNHEY and CDR2 is SVGAGI. CDR3 amino acids: CASSYFRGATGNTIYF. The CDR3 DNA is TGTGCCAGCAGTTACTTTCGGGGGGCCACTGGAAACACCATATATTTT.